Sequencing of this T cell receptor (beta chain) was carried out in a study of identifying expanded T cells in peripheral blood. The method was immunoSEQ multiplex PCR; TCRdb's version includes in-frame clones alone and lacks a portion of them. The sample contains about 86,000 clones, around 83% of which appear only once. Material: blood. The sequence came from a person aged 18 to 69 in good health.

The CDR3 here is CASGGSVNTIYF. The CDR3 DNA reads as TGTGCCAGCGGGGGTTCCGTAAACACCATATATTTT. This rearrangement joins TRBV6-1 to TRBJ1-3; possibly TRBD1 for D (5 bases). V lost 8 bases and J 6 bases, leaving 11 bases between the germline ends. Germline values: CDR1 MNHNS, CDR2 SASEGT. The CDR3 covers 12 residues.